Below are 26 T cell receptor beta chains sequenced from a single sample in a study of OX40 agonist ivuxolimab in advanced cancers. Measured with immunoSEQ multiplex PCR; TCRdb has only the in-frame clones, and not every one. The sample carries tens of thousands of clones, about nine tenths recorded once. The sequences come from CD4+ or CD8+ T cells sorted from blood, collected in a trial of the OX40 agonist ivuxolimab. All receptors come from an adult with an advanced solid tumor such as melanoma, head and neck, liver or kidney cancer.

This clone was seen a single time. The genes are TRBV4-1 and TRBJ2-5; D possibly corresponds to TRBD1 (6 bases). Trimming took off 0 bases at V and 5 bases at J, with 7 bases between the two ends. CDR1 is MGHRA, CDR2 YSYEKL, per germline. This CDR3 comprises 13 residues. Written as DNA, the CDR3 is TGCGCCAGCAGCCAAGACCAGGGGGAGACCCAGTACTTC. Its translation: CASSQDQGETQYF.

This chain uses TRBV18 with TRBJ1-2, with 7 positions matching TRBD1. Germline V gene lookup returns CDR1 KGHSH and CDR2 LQKENI. The CDR3 length is 14 residues. Trimming took 3 bases from V and 6 from J; bases not matched to a gene: 7. The CDR3, as DNA: TGTGCCAGCTCACCGTTAGGGGGCGACGATGGCTACACCTTC. Its translation is CASSPLGGDDGYTF.

The chain uses TRBV7-9 and TRBJ1-2; 10 bases match TRBD1. Germline V lookup: CDR1 SEHNR, CDR2 FQNEAQ (reference sequence). The CDR3 is 13 amino acids. V lost 5 bases to trimming and J lost 7 bases; unmatched junction nucleotides: 4. The chain's CDR3 is CASSMTGGRGYTF. The CDR3 nucleotides read TGTGCCAGCAGCATGACAGGGGGCCGTGGCTACACCTTC.

This chain links TRBV29-1 with TRBJ2-7, with D perhaps matching TRBD1 or TRBD2 (5 bases each). V was trimmed by 6 bases and J by 6 bases, leaving 18 bases between them. Per the germline V gene, CDR1 is SQVTM and CDR2 is ANQGSEA. The CDR3 covers 13 residues. The CDR3 region is CSVQRDAGSEQYF. The CDR3 coding sequence is TGCAGCGTCCAAAGGGACGCGGGCAGCGAGCAGTACTTC.

The chain combines TRBV19 with TRBJ2-7; D may be TRBD1 (6 bases). CDR3 length: 15 amino acids. Trimming removed 5 bases from V and 3 bases from J, with 17 bases in between. Per the germline V gene, CDR1 is LNHDA and CDR2 is SQIVND (reference sequence). CDR3 residues: CASSEFWGRYYEQYF. The CDR3 nucleotides are TGTGCCAGTAGTGAATTTTGGGGGCGTTACTACGAGCAGTACTTC.

This chain links TRBV23-1 with TRBJ2-5; TRBD1 aligns across 8 bases. TRBV23-1 belongs to the ORF category, with a function that is uncertain. This CDR3 is built from 12 residues. V trimming: 4 bases; J trimming: 6 bases; junction bases outside the gene matches: 1. The CDR3 sequence: CASSRRGQTQYF. As DNA, the CDR3 is TGCGCCAGCAGTCGCAGGGGGCAGACCCAGTACTTC.

This chain joins TRBV18 and TRBJ1-4; 9 bases agree with TRBD1. The CDR3 consists of 15 residues. Germline assignment: CDR1 KGHSH and CDR2 LQKENI. The V segment lost 5 bases and the J segment 5 bases; nucleotides outside the gene matches: 6. The CDR3 nucleotides are TGTGCCAGCTCAGCGACAGGGGGGAGAAATGAAAAACTGTTTTTT. It encodes CASSATGGRNEKLFF.

CDR3: CASSATGSYNSPLHF. DNA of the CDR3: TGTGCCAGTAGTGCCACCGGGTCCTATAATTCACCCCTCCACTTT. The chain is built from TRBV19 and TRBJ1-6, with no clear D. Germline lookup yields CDR1 LNHDA and CDR2 SQIVND (reference sequence). V lost 5 bases to trimming and J lost 1 base, with 9 bases between them. The CDR3 totals 15 residues.

The chain joins TRBV6-1 to TRBJ1-2; 9 bases match TRBD1. The germline V gene encodes CDR1 MNHNS and CDR2 SASEGT. V shed 3 bases and J 4 bases; nucleotides not matched to a gene: 6. The CDR3 is 15 amino acids. The chain's CDR3 is CASSEPTGGTYGYTF. The CDR3 nucleotides read TGTGCCAGCAGTGAGCCAACAGGGGGCACCTATGGCTACACCTTC.

In its sample, this clone was seen a few times. This rearrangement joins TRBV7-8 to TRBJ2-7, with D uncertain. The V end lost 3 bases, the J end lost 5 bases, and 14 bases lay between the germline ends. CDR3 length equals 14 residues. Per germline, CDR1 SGHVS and CDR2 FQNEAQ. As DNA, the CDR3 is TGTGCCAGCAGCTTGCGGTCGAAGGGCCACGAGCAGTACTTC. Translating gives CASSLRSKGHEQYF. Filled out from reference TRBV7-8 and TRBJ2-7, the complete variable domain reads GAGVSQSPRYKVAKRGQDVALRCDPISGHVSLFWYQQALGQGPEFLTYFQNEAQLDKSGLPSDRFFAERPEGSVSTLKIQRTQQEDSAVYLCASSLRSKGHEQYFGPGTRLTVT.

V usage is TRBV4-1 and J usage is TRBJ1-4; TRBD1 might be the D (5 bases). Germline CDR1 is MGHRA and CDR2 is YSYEKL. The CDR3 has 13 residues. V lost 10 bases to trimming and J lost 7 bases, with 16 bases between them. The chain's CDR3 is CATQQDTGEKLFF. CDR3 DNA sequence: TGCGCCACTCAACAGGATACGGGTGAAAAACTGTTTTTT.

The rearrangement links TRBV4-1 to TRBJ1-1; D ambiguous. The CDR3 consists of 14 residues. Trimming took off 0 bases at V and 4 bases at J, with 9 bases between the two ends. Germline V gives CDR1 MGHRA, CDR2 YSYEKL. CDR3: CASSQDPGSTEAFF. The CDR3 region has the DNA TGCGCCAGCAGCCAAGATCCCGGGTCCACTGAAGCTTTCTTT.

The V call is TRBV7-2, the J call TRBJ1-3; 7 positions agree with TRBD1. Germline CDR1 and CDR2: SGHTA and FQGNSA. J was trimmed by 4 bases and V by 5 bases; bases with no gene match: 5. The CDR3 runs to 14 residues. CDR3 amino acids: CASSTTGYGNTIYF. In nucleotides, the CDR3 is TGTGCCAGCAGCACGACAGGGTACGGAAACACCATATATTTT.

The gene calls are TRBV28 and TRBJ1-2, with 10 bases matching TRBD1. Germline lookup yields CDR1 MDHEN and CDR2 SYDVKM. CDR3 length: 16 residues. After removal of 7 bases from V and 0 bases from J, the junction contained 8 bases not matched to a gene. The CDR3 protein is CASNRDRGSTNYGYTF. The CDR3 DNA reads TGTGCCAGCAACCGGGACAGGGGCTCCACTAACTATGGCTACACCTTC.

This clone occurred once. CDR3 nucleotides: TGTGCCAGCAGTCTCCGACAGGGAGTAGTAGAGACCCAGTACTTC. This translates into CASSLRQGVVETQYF. This sequence joins TRBV27 and TRBJ2-5; 7 positions agree with TRBD1. The V segment lost 5 bases and the J segment 4 bases; nucleotides outside the gene matches: 10. Germline V gives CDR1 MNHEY, CDR2 SMNVEV (reference sequence). This CDR3 has 15 residues.

The CDR3 here is CASSLEREAGQGNEQYF. CDR3 in DNA: TGCGCCAGCAGCTTGGAAAGGGAGGCGGGACAGGGGAACGAGCAGTACTTC. The chain has TRBV5-1 and TRBJ2-7, with TRBD1 matching over 10 bases. The germline V gene encodes CDR1 SGHRS and CDR2 YFSETQ. V lost 0 bases, J lost 5 bases, and 11 bases stayed unmatched. The CDR3 runs to 17 residues.

The chain is built from TRBV23-1 and TRBJ1-2; D not certain. TRBV23-1 is an ORF, and what it does is uncertain. This CDR3 region has 16 residues. V was shortened by 4 bases and J by 0 bases, with 15 bases between the two germline ends. The CDR3 sequence: CASSRARTGANYGYTF. The DNA of the CDR3 is TGCGCCAGCAGTCGAGCCCGGACGGGAGCTAACTATGGCTACACCTTC.

This chain connects TRBV5-4 to TRBJ2-7; possibly TRBD2 for D (6 bases). Germline CDR1 SGHNT, CDR2 YYREEE (reference sequence). V gave up 4 bases and J gave up 4 bases, with 15 bases separating them. There are 14 residues in the CDR3. CDR3 sequence: CASSLRRESYEQYF. CDR3 DNA: TGTGCCAGCAGCCTACGTCGGGAGTCGTACGAGCAGTACTTC.

The chain carries TRBV25-1 and TRBJ2-1; 7 bases are a match to TRBD1. Germline-derived CDR1 and CDR2 are MGHDK and SYGVNS. CDR3 length: 14 residues. After removal of 4 bases from V and 6 bases from J, the junction contained 6 bases not matched to a gene. This chain's CDR3 is CASSAGGYSNEQFF. In nucleotides, the CDR3 is TGTGCCAGCAGTGCAGGGGGTTATTCCAATGAGCAGTTCTTC. The complete variable domain, with remaining parts taken from reference TRBV25-1 and TRBJ2-1, reads EADIYQTPRYLVIGTGKKITLECSQTMGHDKMYWYQQDPGMELHLIHYSYGVNSTEKGDLSSESTVSRIRTEHFPLTLESARPSHTSQYLCASSAGGYSNEQFFGPGTRLTVL.

This chain connects TRBV5-5 to TRBJ2-3, with 14 bases matching TRBD2. The CDR3 has 16 amino acids. V shed 3 bases and J 5 bases; nucleotides not matched to a gene: 5. CDR1 is SGHKS and CDR2 is YYEKEE in the germline V gene (reference sequence). This CDR3 is CASSYPGTSGRDTQYF. In DNA form, the CDR3 reads TGTGCCAGCAGCTATCCCGGGACTAGCGGGAGAGATACGCAGTATTTT.

This clone was seen a handful of times. Given the absence of the conserved phenylalanine or tryptophan at the CDR3 end, a read error is likely. The DNA is omitted, as the CDR3 cannot be located on it reliably, and the CDR3 follows TCRdb's listing. This sequence joins TRBV5-1 and TRBJ1-6; the table's TRBD1 call for D was not verified on the DNA. The CDR3 contains 12 residues when both ends are counted. Germline CDR1 SGHRS, CDR2 YFSETQ. The CDR3 is CASSYPNGAPYL.

V usage is TRBV10-3 and J usage is TRBJ1-6; 12 bases agree with TRBD1. Germline CDR1 and CDR2: ENHRY and SYGVKD. J was trimmed by 4 bases and V by 9 bases; bases with no gene match: 4. The CDR3 is made up of 15 amino acids. The CDR3 sequence: CAIGTGGSYNSPLHF. As DNA, the CDR3 is TGTGCCATAGGGACAGGGGGCTCATATAATTCACCCCTCCACTTT.

The V gene is TRBV7-8, the J gene TRBJ2-7, with 13 positions matching TRBD2. The CDR3 sequence is 17 residues long. The V segment lost 5 bases and the J segment 1 base; nucleotides outside the gene matches: 8. CDR1 and CDR2 from the germline V gene are SGHVS and FQNEAQ. CDR3 DNA: TGTGCCAGCAGCCAAGGGGGACTAGCGGGGAATTCCTACGAGCAGTACTTC. Protein: CASSQGGLAGNSYEQYF.

The rearrangement links TRBV19 to TRBJ1-4; no clear D gene. Germline V gives CDR1 LNHDA, CDR2 SQIVND (reference sequence). Trimming cost V 6 bases and J 5 bases, with 10 bases left between them. This CDR3 region has 13 residues. The CDR3 bases are TGTGCCAGTAGGGACGATTACAATGAAAAACTGTTTTTT. This gives the protein CASRDDYNEKLFF.

V usage is TRBV11-3 and J usage is TRBJ2-5; D is possibly TRBD2 (5 bases). Trimming removed 5 bases at V and 0 bases at J, with 10 bases between. Germline assignment: CDR1 SGHNT and CDR2 YENEEA. This CDR3 contains 14 residues. For the CDR3, the DNA is TGTGCCAGCAGCCACGACGGGAACCAAGAGACCCAGTACTTC. This encodes CASSHDGNQETQYF.

The rearrangement links TRBV11-2 to TRBJ1-4, with D possibly being TRBD1 (6 bases). CDR1 and CDR2 (germline): SGHAT, FQNNGV. Trimming pared 1 base from V and 7 bases from J, leaving 10 bases between. This CDR3 is built from 14 residues. This chain's CDR3 is CASSLARGSEKLFF. CDR3 nucleotides: TGTGCCAGCAGCTTAGCCAGGGGTAGTGAAAAACTGTTTTTT.